This T cell receptor beta chain was observed in a study of cytomegalovirus exposure and HLA in healthy donors. This clone was picked up a small number of times. V trimming: 5 bases; J trimming: 2 bases; junction bases outside the gene matches: 4. This CDR3 is built from 15 residues. From germline, CDR1 is MRHNA and CDR2 SNTAGT. The PCR was carried out with 60 Vbeta primers and 13 Jbeta primers. Clones were read by immunoSEQ multiplex PCR, and TCRdb kept only the in-frame ones, dropping some. The table records around 100,000 clones, about 71% of them present only once. This receptor was obtained from a woman between 45 and 60 years old in good health and CMV-seronegative. The sequenced sample was PBMCs. The gene calls are TRBV6-4 and TRBJ2-2, with 8 bases identical to TRBD1. CDR3 region: CASSPGQVNTGELFF. CDR3 in DNA: TGTGCCAGCAGTCCGGGACAGGTCAACACCGGGGAGCTGTTTTTT.